This T cell receptor (beta chain) is drawn from a study of blood T cell repertoires in COVID-19 (dated by TCRdb to about 2020). About the study as a whole: Samples from collaborators originated in the United States, Italy and Spain and spanned both the acute and convalescent phases of COVID-19. The prospective study material was composed of cDNA or gDNA derived from T cells, B-cell-depleted T cells, or PBMCs. Subjects who had been exposed to COVID-19, were actively infected with it, or had recovered from it provided the deeply sampled blood TCRbeta repertoires that made up the dataset. A freely available public database, intended as a resource for researchers studying the immune response to SARS-CoV-2, is where the repertoires were released. Samples came from the ongoing ImmuneRACE study (first 160 participants) plus 1,254 subjects from 6 global collaborators. Nearly every sample came with metadata listing a de-identified subject ID, COVID-19 status, age in years and sex. Where available, HLA class I and class II types were taken from metadata supplied by the sample provider and were not determined by assay-based typing. What the research found in general, with its limitations: Clinical and demographic metadata were provided uncurated, with the amount varying by source and participant.

To note about this clone: What this receptor recognizes is not known. There are no base qualities to consult, and no much larger clone falls within one base.

A second Seattle source provided samples from volunteer blood donors who had recovered from COVID-19. The collaborating institutions used their own protocols to collect whole blood in K2EDTA tubes. Collaborator samples were shipped for TCRbeta analysis as frozen whole blood, isolated PBMCs, or DNA extracted from either sample type. Sequences SGHDN (CDR1) and FVKESK (CDR2) are obtained from the germline V gene. Relative to germline, V is 0 bases shorter and J is 2 bases shorter, with 11 bases between their ends. The CDR3 sequence holds 15 residues, the cysteine and phenylalanine included. Only the CDR3 part of the read is kept: 45 bases, read in frame from the first base. The immunoSEQ Assay, a bias-controlled multiplex PCR, was used to amplify TCRbeta CDR3 regions from genomic DNA. On the authors' methods: The number of nucleated cells in each sample was estimated by amplification of reference gene primers within the assay. To quantify the absolute abundance of each unique TCRbeta CDR3 rearrangement, sequence reads were collapsed and filtered. For each sample, productive Simpson clonality was calculated as the square root of Simpson's diversity index across productive rearrangements. The table was pulled from immuneACCESS by TCRdb, which kept in-frame rearrangements only. Such tables lose some clones; where checked, under half of the loss comes from unresolved V genes, and the rest has no known cause. The V and J calls and clone size are taken from that table; D and trimming were inferred from the DNA. In all, the sample holds around 270,000 clones, and more than 75% of those were seen once. The ten largest clones represent over 7.5% of the sample.

This sequence originates from a man aged 40-55 years who had recovered from COVID-19. The specimen sequenced was peripheral blood. This sequence uses TRBV14 and TRBJ2-7, and the D gene may be TRBD2, 5 bases matching. The DNA sequence follows: TGTGCCAGCAGCCAAGATCAACCCGGGACCTACGAGCAGTACTTC. Translated, this is CASSQDQPGTYEQYF. With the portions outside the CDR3 filled from the reference TRBV14 and TRBJ2-7 genes, the complete variable region becomes EAGVTQFPSHSVIEKGQTVTLRCDPISGHDNLYWYRRVMGKEIKFLLHFVKESKQDESGMPNNRFLAERTGGTYSTLKVQPAELEDSGVYFCASSQDQPGTYEQYFGPGTRLTVT.